This T cell receptor (beta chain) was sequenced during a study of blood T cell repertoires in COVID-19. As for the study in general: Researchers got acute and convalescent COVID-19 samples from the United States, Italy and Spain. PBMCs, B-cell-depleted T cells, or T cells were the source of the cDNA or gDNA that made up the material.

Original analysis: The assay estimated nucleated cells by amplifying reference gene primers. Sequencing used immunoSEQ multiplex PCR; TCRdb keeps in-frame clones, though not all of them. Clone size and V and J calls were adopted from that table, with D and trimming inferred from the DNA. The data contain about 200,000 clones, 60% to 85% of them singletons. The CDR3 consists of 13 residues. Trimming at V came to 4 bases and at J to 3 bases, leaving 4 bases not matched to a gene. Germline CDR1 is SGHRS and CDR2 is YFSETQ. The receptor's source is a woman between 70 and 85 years old with acute or convalescent COVID-19. Sequenced: peripheral blood. The rearrangement uses TRBV5-1 and TRBJ2-7; 7 bases map to TRBD1. The CDR3 nucleotides read TGCGCCAGCAGCGATGACAGGGACTACGAGCAGTACTTC. Its protein product is CASSDDRDYEQYF. Complete variable domain (other parts from reference TRBV5-1 and TRBJ2-7): KAGVTQTPRYLIKTRGQQVTLSCSPISGHRSVSWYQQTPGQGLQFLFEYFSETQRNKGNFPGRFSGRQFSNSRSEMNVSTLELGDSALYLCASSDDRDYEQYFGPGTRLTVT.